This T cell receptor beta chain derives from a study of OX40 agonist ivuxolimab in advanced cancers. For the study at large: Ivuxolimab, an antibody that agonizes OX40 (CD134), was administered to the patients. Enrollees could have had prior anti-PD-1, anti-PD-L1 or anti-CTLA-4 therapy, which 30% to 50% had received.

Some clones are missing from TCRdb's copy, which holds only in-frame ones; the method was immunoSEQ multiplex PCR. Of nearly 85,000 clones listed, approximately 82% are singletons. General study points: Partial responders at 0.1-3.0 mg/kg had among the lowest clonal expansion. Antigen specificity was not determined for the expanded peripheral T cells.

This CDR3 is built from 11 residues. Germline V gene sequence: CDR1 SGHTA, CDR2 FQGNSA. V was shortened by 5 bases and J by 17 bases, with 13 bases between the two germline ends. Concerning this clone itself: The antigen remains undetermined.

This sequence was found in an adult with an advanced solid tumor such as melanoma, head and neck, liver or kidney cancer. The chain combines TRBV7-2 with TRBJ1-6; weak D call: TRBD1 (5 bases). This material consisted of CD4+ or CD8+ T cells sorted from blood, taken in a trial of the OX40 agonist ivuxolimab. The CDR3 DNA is TGTGCCAGCAGCACACCAGGGCCAATCCACTTT. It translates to CASSTPGPIHF. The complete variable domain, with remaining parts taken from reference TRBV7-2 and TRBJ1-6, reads GAGVSQSPSNKVTEKGKDVELRCDPISGHTALYWYRQSLGQGLEFLIYFQGNSAPDKSGLPSDRFSAERTGGSVSTLTIQRTQQEDSAVYLCASSTPGPIHFGNGTRLTVT.